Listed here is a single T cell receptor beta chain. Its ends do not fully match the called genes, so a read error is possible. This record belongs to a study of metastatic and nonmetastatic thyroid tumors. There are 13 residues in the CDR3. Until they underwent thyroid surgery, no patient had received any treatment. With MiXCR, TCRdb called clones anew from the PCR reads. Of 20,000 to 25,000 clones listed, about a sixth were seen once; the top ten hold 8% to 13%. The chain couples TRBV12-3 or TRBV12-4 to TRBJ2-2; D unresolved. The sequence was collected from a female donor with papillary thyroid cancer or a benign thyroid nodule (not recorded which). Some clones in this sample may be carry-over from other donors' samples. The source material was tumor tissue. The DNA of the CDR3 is TGTTCCTTGCCCCAGCCGAACACCGGCGAGCTGTTTTTT. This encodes CSLPQPNTGELFF.